The clone carrying this T cell receptor (beta chain) was seen more than once but under ten times. The antigen is unknown. The entry originates in a study of T cell repertoires in cytomegalovirus infection. Overall study: It was the public TCR beta signatures that indicated both CMV infection and matching HLA type. Study-wide results and limits: In two of eight donors, the top clonotype was HLA-C-restricted CMV-specific. Summed frequency of shared TCR beta families picked out CMV carriers who also had the relevant HLA.

TCRdb re-derived calls from the reads in MiXCR, one entry per CDR3 protein. The sample shows fewer than 550,000 distinct CDR3 sequences, about a quarter of them seen only once. Germline V gene lookup returns CDR1 SGHVT and CDR2 SQSDAQ. J gave up 6 bases and V 8 bases, and 4 bases lay outside the gene matches. The CDR3 covers 12 residues. The gene calls are TRBV7-4 and TRBJ1-5, with 7 positions matching TRBD1. What was sequenced was PBMCs. This TCR derives from a human donor in good health (CMV status not recorded). Some clones in this sample may be carry-over from other donors' samples. The CDR3 DNA is TGTGCCAGCGACAGGGTCGGTCAGCCCCAGCATTTT. Protein sequence: CASDRVGQPQHF.